These 5 T cell receptor beta chains share one sample of origin, sequenced in a study of shared clonotypes between healthy human individuals. Method: immunoSEQ multiplex PCR; TCRdb's copy keeps in-frame clones and lacks some. The data hold approximately 2.1 million clones, with 93% observed a single time. Sequenced input: naive CD4+ T cells from PBMCs. Subset given: CD45RA+ positively selected. Receptor source: a man between 18 and 29 years old in good health. Some clones in this sample may be carry-over from other donors' samples.

The V gene is TRBV7-9, the J gene TRBJ2-4, with 7 bases fitting TRBD1. V lost 5 bases and J lost 12; bases outside the gene matches: 10. CDR1 and CDR2 (germline): SEHNR, FQNEAQ (reference sequence). This CDR3 is built from 13 residues. CDR3 sequence: CASSQTTGSYQYF. For the CDR3, the DNA is TGTGCCAGCAGCCAAACGACAGGGTCTTATCAGTACTTC.

This clone was recorded once. The V call is TRBV7-9, the J call TRBJ2-3, with TRBD2 matching over 9 bases. The CDR3 extends over 16 amino acids. The trim removed 5 bases at V and 2 bases at J, leaving 8 bases unmatched. Germline V gives CDR1 SEHNR, CDR2 FQNEAQ (reference sequence). The CDR3 loop reads CASSPRGLAVTDTQYF. Here the CDR3 DNA reads TGTGCCAGCAGCCCCCGGGGACTAGCTGTCACAGATACGCAGTATTTT.

V gene TRBV6-6 combines with J gene TRBJ1-5; the D is unclear. Trimming took off 5 bases at V and 7 bases at J, with 15 bases between the two ends. The CDR3 runs to 14 residues. The germline CDR1 and CDR2 sequences are MNHNY and SVGAGI (reference sequence). The CDR3 loop is CASSGGRSGQPQHF. CDR3 nucleotide sequence: TGTGCCAGCAGTGGCGGCCGGAGCGGGCAGCCCCAGCATTTT.

The genes are TRBV7-2 and TRBJ1-1; D uncertain. In germline, CDR1 is SGHTA, CDR2 FQGNSA. This CDR3 is built from 13 residues. Deletions cut 0 bases from V and 1 base from J, with 3 bases between. The CDR3 DNA is TGTGCCAGCAGCTTAGCGCCGAACACTGAAGCTTTCTTT. Translated: CASSLAPNTEAFF.

V gene TRBV2 combines with J gene TRBJ1-2, with D possibly being TRBD1 (6 bases). V lost 6 bases to trimming and J lost 0 bases, with 14 bases between them. CDR1 SNHLY and CDR2 FYNNEI come from the germline V gene. CDR3 length: 15 residues. The chain's CDR3 is CASSNTGTSNYGYTF. In DNA, the CDR3 is TGTGCCAGCAGCAACACAGGGACATCTAACTATGGCTACACCTTC.